The entry below describes one T cell receptor beta chain. This sample stems from a study of cytomegalovirus exposure and HLA in healthy donors. The CDR3 consists of 17 residues. Germline V gene sequence: CDR1 MNHEY, CDR2 SMNVEV (reference sequence). V was trimmed by 5 bases and J by 6 bases, leaving 23 bases between them. Generated by immunoSEQ multiplex PCR, the TCRdb table keeps only in-frame clones and is missing some. The data show hundreds of thousands of clones, about nine tenths seen once. Sequenced: PBMCs. The sequence derives from a woman in her late teens or twenties in good health and CMV-seronegative. This chain joins TRBV27 and TRBJ1-5; D unresolved. Here the CDR3 reads CASSRLGARGRGQPQHF. DNA of the CDR3: TGTGCCAGCAGTCGATTGGGAGCTCGGGGAAGAGGTCAGCCCCAGCATTTT.